These T cell receptor beta chains were read from a single sample in a study of cytomegalovirus exposure and HLA in healthy donors. TCRdb's copy holds only in-frame clones and misses some; the assay was immunoSEQ multiplex PCR. The sample has about 140,000 clones; roughly 90% are singletons. Sequencing was carried out using PBMCs. The source is a young man in good health and CMV-seronegative. Both conserved end residues are part of each CDR3. D genes are given only for firm matches. The size of a clone is reported for some rows only, either as once, few or many, or as a class for expanded clones.

CDR3	DNA	D	V	J	size
CASSLEGTGFNYGYTF	TGTGCCAGCAGCTTAGAGGGGACAGGGTTTAACTATGGCTACACCTTC	TRBD1	TRBV7-2	TRBJ1-2	.
CASGAGRAGSTDTQYF	TGTGCCAGCGGCGCTGGGAGGGCAGGCAGCACAGATACGCAGTATTTT	TRBD2	TRBV11-2	TRBJ2-3	.
CASSPAGQGRTGELFF	TGCGCCAGCAGCCCAGCAGGACAGGGACGCACCGGGGAGCTGTTTTTT	TRBD1	TRBV5-1	TRBJ2-2	.
CARSLDQGANWGTEAFF	TGTGCCAGAAGCTTGGATCAGGGGGCTAATTGGGGCACTGAAGCTTTCTTT	TRBD1	TRBV5-3	TRBJ1-1	.
CASGLVLSGKPRADEQFF	TGTGCTAGTGGTTTGGTACTGAGCGGGAAGCCCAGGGCCGATGAGCAGTTCTTC	TRBD2	TRBV12-5	TRBJ2-1	.
CASSLNPTIQETQYF	TGTGCCAGCAGCTTAAACCCCACTATCCAAGAGACCCAGTACTTC	.	TRBV7-7	TRBJ2-5	.
CAWSWKRVNTDTQYF	TGTGCCTGGAGTTGGAAGCGGGTAAACACAGATACGCAGTATTTT	.	TRBV30	TRBJ2-3	.
CASSQGDRERNVLTF	TGCGCCAGCAGCCAAGGGGACAGGGAGCGTAACGTCCTGACTTTC	TRBD1	TRBV4-3	TRBJ2-6	.
CAWSPGQGIEQYF	TGTGCCTGGAGTCCAGGACAGGGAATCGAGCAGTACTTC	TRBD1	TRBV30	TRBJ2-7	.
CASSYYSGGYNEQFF	TGTGCCAGCAGTTACTATTCGGGAGGGTACAATGAGCAGTTCTTC	TRBD2	TRBV6-5	TRBJ2-1	.
CASSSVPGDRQETQYF	TGTGCCAGCAGCTCGGTCCCAGGGGACCGCCAAGAGACCCAGTACTTC	.	TRBV5-6	TRBJ2-5	.
CASSIEYGLTYEQYF	TGTGCCAGTAGTATAGAATACGGGTTAACCTACGAGCAGTACTTC	.	TRBV19	TRBJ2-7	.
CASSLNRDRFYNEQFF	TGTGCCAGCAGCCTCAACCGGGACAGATTTTACAATGAGCAGTTCTTC	TRBD1	TRBV11-3	TRBJ2-1	.
CASREGAANQPQHF	TGTGCCAGCAGGGAGGGGGCGGCCAATCAGCCCCAGCATTTT	TRBD1	TRBV27	TRBJ1-5	.
CASSGVAGGAQYF	TGCGCCAGCAGTGGAGTGGCGGGAGGGGCCCAGTACTTC	TRBD2	TRBV10-1	TRBJ2-5	.
CASSPGVGNTIYF	TGTGCCAGCTCACCAGGAGTCGGAAACACCATATATTTT	.	TRBV18	TRBJ1-3	.
CASSQEIGVNSPLHF	TGTGCCAGCAGCCAAGAAATAGGGGTTAATTCACCCCTCCACTTT	.	TRBV14	TRBJ1-6	.
CASSYSSSLVIGELFF	TGTGCCAGCAGTTACTCAAGTTCGCTAGTAATCGGGGAGCTGTTTTTT	.	TRBV6-5	TRBJ2-2	.
CASSVGQGAHRNEKLFF	TGTGCCAGCAGTGTAGGACAGGGGGCGCATCGTAATGAAAAACTGTTTTTT	TRBD1	TRBV25-1	TRBJ1-4	.
CASSPGGLAGVYEQFF	TGCGCCAGCAGCCCGGGCGGGCTAGCGGGAGTCTATGAGCAGTTCTTC	TRBD2	TRBV5-1	TRBJ2-1	.
CASSADRNNYGYTF	TGTGCCAGCAGCGCGGACAGGAATAACTATGGCTACACCTTC	TRBD1	TRBV9	TRBJ1-2	few
CSVATQAGEKLFF	TGCAGCGTTGCAACACAGGCAGGGGAAAAACTGTTTTTT	.	TRBV29-1	TRBJ1-4	.
CASSHPRGDTEAFF	TGTGCCAGCAGCCATCCCCGGGGGGACACTGAAGCTTTCTTT	.	TRBV14	TRBJ1-1	few
CASSEAYDSNEQFF	TGTGCCAGCAGTGAAGCGTACGACTCCAATGAGCAGTTCTTC	.	TRBV2	TRBJ2-1	once
CASSGLAGGQTGELFF	TGTGCCAGCAGTGGCCTAGCGGGGGGGCAAACCGGGGAGCTGTTTTTT	TRBD2	TRBV2	TRBJ2-2	.
CASSNPSPDRLCYSGANVLTF	TGTGCCAGCAGCAATCCCTCCCCGGACAGGCTATGCTACTCTGGGGCCAACGTCCTGACTTTC	.	TRBV21-1	TRBJ2-6	.
CSVESGSGAFF	TGCAGCGTTGAGTCGGGGTCGGGAGCTTTCTTT	.	TRBV29-1	TRBJ1-1	.
CAWSVAGNTIYF	TGTGCCTGGAGTGTAGCCGGAAACACCATATATTTT	.	TRBV30	TRBJ1-3	.